Listed below are T cell receptor beta chains from one sample, sequenced in a study of PD-1 blockade in classical Hodgkin lymphoma. Clones were sequenced by immunoSEQ multiplex PCR, and TCRdb holds only the in-frame ones, with some missing. Of 15,000 or so clones in the sample, 55% to 80% were seen once. This sample comprised peripheral blood mononuclear cells (PBMCs), obtained at baseline. These receptors were obtained from a human donor with classical Hodgkin lymphoma. The CDR3 runs from the conserved cysteine through the conserved F or W. A D gene is named only where the DNA matches it firmly. Size is omitted from some rows. Given values are once, few, many or a class for expanded clones.

19,TRBD1,TRBV4-1,NA,TRBJ2-5,CASSQDWVPGTGYRETQYF,TGCGCCAGCAGCCAAGATTGGGTTCCCGGGACAGGGTATCGAGAGACCCAGTACTTC
14,NA,TRBV7-9,NA,TRBJ1-1,CASSLGLGATEAFF,TGTGCCAGCAGCCTCGGACTCGGGGCCACTGAAGCTTTCTTT
15,TRBD2,TRBV6-1,NA,TRBJ2-3,CASSELAGGPDTQYF,TGTGCCAGCAGTGAACTAGCGGGAGGGCCAGATACGCAGTATTTT
13,NA,TRBV28,medium-sized,TRBJ1-2,CASSFGTGAGGTF,NA
16,NA,TRBV28,NA,TRBJ1-4,CASSADTGFTNEKLFF,TGTGCCAGCAGTGCCGATACAGGGTTCACTAATGAAAAACTGTTTTTT
15,TRBD1,TRBV27,once,TRBJ1-5,CASSRGEGASQPQHF,TGTGCCAGCAGCCGAGGGGAGGGGGCCAGTCAGCCCCAGCATTTT
15,NA,TRBV28,NA,TRBJ1-6,CASSGKQGPGSPLHF,TGTGCCAGCAGTGGGAAACAGGGCCCGGGTTCACCCCTCCACTTT
15,NA,TRBV19,NA,TRBJ2-7,CASSAFSGSSYEQYF,TGTGCCAGTAGTGCGTTTAGCGGTAGCTCCTACGAGCAGTACTTC
13,NA,TRBV9,few,TRBJ1-1,CASSVGGLGVAFF,TGTGCCAGCAGCGTAGGAGGTTTGGGGGTTGCTTTCTTT
14,TRBD1,TRBV4-2,large,TRBJ2-7,CASSPAQGDHEQYF,TGTGCCAGCAGCCCGGCGCAGGGGGACCACGAGCAGTACTTC
14,TRBD1,TRBV15,NA,TRBJ1-5,CATSRTRGFQPQHF,TGTGCCACCAGCAGAACCAGGGGGTTCCAGCCCCAGCATTTT
13,NA,TRBV6-6,NA,TRBJ2-7,CASSYLLGYEQYF,TGTGCCAGCAGTTACCTTCTGGGGTACGAGCAGTACTTC
11,NA,TRBV6-5,NA,TRBJ1-1,CASIWGREAFF,TGTGCCAGCATATGGGGGAGGGAAGCTTTCTTT
13,NA,TRBV18,NA,TRBJ1-2,CASSPPANYGYTF,TGTGCCAGCTCACCTCCCGCCAACTATGGCTACACCTTC
18,TRBD1,TRBV28,few,TRBJ2-2,CASSTSGTEKFLPGELFF,TGTGCCAGCAGTACATCCGGGACAGAGAAGTTTTTGCCCGGGGAGCTGTTTTTT
14,TRBD1,TRBV5-1,NA,TRBJ2-3,CASSLGQGPDTQYF,TGCGCCAGCAGCTTGGGACAGGGGCCAGATACGCAGTATTTT
17,TRBD2,TRBV11-3,few,TRBJ2-1,CASSLDGGSGSLNEQFF,TGTGCCAGCAGCTTAGATGGGGGTAGCGGGAGCCTAAATGAGCAGTTCTTC
17,TRBD2,TRBV11-1,NA,TRBJ2-7,CASSLALGSGFSYEQYF,TGTGCCAGCAGCTTAGCGCTTGGTAGCGGGTTCTCCTACGAGCAGTACTTC
16,TRBD2,TRBV7-9,NA,TRBJ2-1,CASSLALAGPISEQFF,TGTGCCAGCAGCTTAGCCCTAGCGGGACCTATTAGTGAGCAGTTCTTC
11,NA,TRBV19,NA,TRBJ1-5,CASSIGPVQHF,TGTGCCAGTAGTATCGGGCCGGTACAGCATTTT
14,NA,TRBV2,NA,TRBJ2-6,CASSEALVGLVLTF,TGTGCCAGCAGTGAAGCCCTTGTCGGCCTTGTCCTGACTTTC